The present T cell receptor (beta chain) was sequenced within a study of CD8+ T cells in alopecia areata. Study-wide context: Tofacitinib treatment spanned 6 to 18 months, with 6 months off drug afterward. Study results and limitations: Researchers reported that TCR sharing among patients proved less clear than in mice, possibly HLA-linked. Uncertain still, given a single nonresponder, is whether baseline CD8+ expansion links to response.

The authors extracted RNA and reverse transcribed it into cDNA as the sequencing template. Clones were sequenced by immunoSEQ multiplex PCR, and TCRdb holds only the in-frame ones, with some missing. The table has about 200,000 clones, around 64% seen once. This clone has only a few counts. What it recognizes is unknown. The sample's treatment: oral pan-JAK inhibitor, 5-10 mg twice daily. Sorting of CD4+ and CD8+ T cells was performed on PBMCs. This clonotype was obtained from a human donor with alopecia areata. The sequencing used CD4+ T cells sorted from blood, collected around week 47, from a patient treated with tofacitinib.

The CDR3 DNA sequence: TGTGCCAGCTCAGAGTCTAGCGGGGGTAACCGCCTGTACAATGAGCAGTTCTTC. Its protein product is CASSESSGGNRLYNEQFF. The chain combines TRBV7-6 with TRBJ2-1, with TRBD2 identical over 10 bases. J gave up 4 bases and V 8 bases, and 17 bases lay outside the gene matches. The CDR3 is 18 amino acids. Germline assignment: CDR1 SGHVS and CDR2 FNYEAQ.